A selection of T cell receptor beta chains follows, all from one sample in a study of regulatory T cells in long-lasting Graves disease. TCRdb ran MiXCR on the multiplex PCR reads and lists one entry per CDR3 protein. The sample lists over 450,000 distinct CDR3 sequences; around 13% were seen once. The same sample was also used in a study of T cells in Graves' hyperthyroidism and ophthalmopathy.

The source was peripheral blood mononuclear cells (PBMCs), collected at new diagnosis, from a patient treated with antithyroid drugs. Receptors were obtained from a woman aged 30 to 39 with Graves disease. Each CDR3 is given with its conserved first and last residue. Fields, in order: CDR3 DNA, CDR3 protein, J gene, clone size, V gene, CDR3 length, D gene. A D gene is named only where the DNA matches it firmly. For some rows the clone size is stated as once, few or many, or as a class when expanded; others skip it.

DNA: TGTGCCTGGAGGGGGACTAGCCTCACCGGGGAGCTGTTTTTT
CDR3: CAWRGTSLTGELFF
J: TRBJ2-2
size: many
V: TRBV30
length: 14
D: TRBD2

DNA: TGTGCCAGCAGTGAATCCGGACAGGGGAACACTGAAGCTTTCTTT
CDR3: CASSESGQGNTEAFF
J: TRBJ1-1
size: many
V: TRBV2
length: 15
D: TRBD1

DNA: TGTGCCATCAGTGATACGGGAGGCACAGATACGCAGTATTTT
CDR3: CAISDTGGTDTQYF
J: TRBJ2-3
size: many
V: TRBV10-3
length: 14
D: .

DNA: TGTGCCGCCGGTTCAGGGGGATATGGCTACACCTTC
CDR3: CAAGSGGYGYTF
J: TRBJ1-2
size: many
V: TRBV12-3/TRBV12-4
length: 12
D: TRBD1

DNA: TGTGCCAGCACCTCGTCGGGGGGCTGGACTGAAGCTTTCTTT
CDR3: CASTSSGGWTEAFF
J: TRBJ1-1
size: .
V: TRBV6-1
length: 14
D: .

DNA: TGTGCCAGCAGTTACGACTTCCAACTAGCCAAAAACATTCAGTACTTC
CDR3: CASSYDFQLAKNIQYF
J: TRBJ2-4
size: many
V: TRBV6-2/TRBV6-3
length: 16
D: .

DNA: TGTGCCAGTAAACAGGCAACGGTTCATGGCTACACCTTC
CDR3: CASKQATVHGYTF
J: TRBJ1-2
size: many
V: TRBV7-9
length: 13
D: .

DNA: TGCAGTGCACGCCCGCCGGAGCGGACAGGACTCTCCTACAATGAGCAGTTCTTC
CDR3: CSARPPERTGLSYNEQFF
J: TRBJ2-1
size: many
V: TRBV20-1
length: 18
D: TRBD1

DNA: TGTGCCAGCTCACCAACCAGAGGGACAGGGGCGAACTATGGCTACACCTTC
CDR3: CASSPTRGTGANYGYTF
J: TRBJ1-2
size: many
V: TRBV18
length: 17
D: TRBD1

DNA: TGTGCCAGCAGTTTAGCGCTAACCGCTTTCTTT
CDR3: CASSLALTAFF
J: TRBJ1-1
size: few
V: TRBV12-3/TRBV12-4
length: 11
D: .

DNA: TGTGCCAGCAGCTTATCAGCAGGGTCCTACAATGAGCAGTTCTTC
CDR3: CASSLSAGSYNEQFF
J: TRBJ2-1
size: many
V: TRBV11-2
length: 15
D: .

DNA: TGTGCCAGCAGAGGACAGTCGAGCTCCTACAATGAGCAGTTCTTC
CDR3: CASRGQSSSYNEQFF
J: TRBJ2-1
size: many
V: TRBV25-1
length: 15
D: .

DNA: TGTGCCACCAGTGATTTCACCCCGACGTTCTTCTTT
CDR3: CATSDFTPTFFF
J: TRBJ1-1
size: many
V: TRBV24-1
length: 12
D: .

DNA: TGTGCCAGCAGTCGGGGGACTAGCGGTACCTACGAGCAGTACTTC
CDR3: CASSRGTSGTYEQYF
J: TRBJ2-7
size: medium-sized
V: TRBV28
length: 15
D: TRBD2

DNA: TGTGCCAGCAGCTTAAGAGCGGAAAACATTCAGTACTTC
CDR3: CASSLRAENIQYF
J: TRBJ2-4
size: .
V: TRBV7-9
length: 13
D: .

DNA: TGTGCCAGCAGTTTTTCTCCGGGACTAGCGGGAGCAACCCCCCGATACAATGAGCAGTTCTTC
CDR3: CASSFSPGLAGATPRYNEQFF
J: TRBJ2-1
size: many
V: TRBV2
length: 21
D: TRBD2

DNA: TGTGCCAGCAGTTTAGCCGGTAGAGCCGTTGGCGAGCAGTACTTC
CDR3: CASSLAGRAVGEQYF
J: TRBJ2-7
size: .
V: TRBV11-2
length: 15
D: .

DNA: TGCAGTGCTAGGAACCGACAGGGGGCGCGGGGAGAGACCCAGTACTTC
CDR3: CSARNRQGARGETQYF
J: TRBJ2-5
size: .
V: TRBV20-1
length: 16
D: TRBD1